The clone carrying this TCR beta chain was found once. The source of the sample is a study of early T cells in non-severe SARS-CoV-2 infection. TCRdb recomputed calls from the 5' RACE reads with MiXCR, one row per CDR3 protein. Found here are tens of thousands of distinct CDR3 sequences, approximately 13% of them singletons; the top ten hold about 6.4%. This TCR derives from an adult who was a healthcare worker with PCR-confirmed SARS-CoV-2 infection or an uninfected control (not recorded which). Sample: whole blood.

In nucleotides, the CDR3 is TGTGCCAGCAGTTCCCCTCAGGGATACACAGATACGCAGTATTTT. Translated: CASSSPQGYTDTQYF. The chain carries TRBV28 and TRBJ2-3, with D tentatively TRBD1 (5 bases). This CDR3 region has 15 residues. V was shortened by 4 bases and J by 2 bases, with 13 bases between the two germline ends. The germline V gene encodes CDR1 MDHEN and CDR2 SYDVKM.